This is a list of T cell receptor beta chains from one sample in a study of T cells after yellow fever vaccination. In TCRdb, the 5' RACE reads were re-called with MiXCR into one record per CDR3 protein. The sample lists some 160,000 distinct CDR3 sequences, 6% to 7.5% occurring once. The source material was CD4+ T cells sorted from PBMCs, sampled less than 6 days after the first yellow fever vaccination. The receptors were gathered from a man aged 18 to 35 who received the YFV17D yellow fever vaccine. CDR3s include the opening cysteine and the closing phenylalanine or tryptophan. D genes are given only for firm matches. A row's size may be missing; if present it is once, few, many or a size class.

v_gene: TRBV5-1
d_gene: TRBD2
j_gene: TRBJ2-5
abundance: few
CDR3nt: TGCGCCAGCAGCCTGGGACTACAACTCGAGACCCAGTACTTC
CDR3aa: CASSLGLQLETQYF

v_gene: TRBV7-2
d_gene: TRBD1
j_gene: TRBJ2-1
abundance: -
CDR3nt: TGTGCCAGCAGCCAAACCGGGACAGCAGTCCATGAGCAGTTCTTC
CDR3aa: CASSQTGTAVHEQFF

v_gene: TRBV20-1
d_gene: -
j_gene: TRBJ1-1
abundance: few
CDR3nt: TGCAGTGCTAGTAGCTGGCGGGAAGCTTTCTTT
CDR3aa: CSASSWREAFF

v_gene: TRBV9
d_gene: -
j_gene: TRBJ1-2
abundance: many
CDR3nt: TGTGCCAGCAGCGTAGCAGGGCAGAACTATGGCTACACCTTC
CDR3aa: CASSVAGQNYGYTF

v_gene: TRBV6-5
d_gene: -
j_gene: TRBJ1-4
abundance: many
CDR3nt: TGTGCCAGCGGGGGAACTAATGAAAAACTGTTTTTT
CDR3aa: CASGGTNEKLFF

v_gene: TRBV4-1
d_gene: -
j_gene: TRBJ2-1
abundance: many
CDR3nt: TGCGCCAGCAGCCAAGATCGACAGCTTTACAATGAGCAGTTCTTC
CDR3aa: CASSQDRQLYNEQFF

v_gene: TRBV11-2
d_gene: -
j_gene: TRBJ2-1
abundance: few
CDR3nt: TGTGCCAGCAGCTTAGCTGGCGCCAGCTCCTACAATGAGCAGTTCTTC
CDR3aa: CASSLAGASSYNEQFF

v_gene: TRBV4-1
d_gene: -
j_gene: TRBJ1-2
abundance: few
CDR3nt: TGCGCCAGCAGCCCCCGGGGGGGGGCCGGGGGCTACACCTTC
CDR3aa: CASSPRGGAGGYTF

v_gene: TRBV14
d_gene: -
j_gene: TRBJ2-1
abundance: many
CDR3nt: TGTGCCAGCAGCGCCCGCAGGTTAGCCGTTTCAAGGAATGAGCAGTTCTTC
CDR3aa: CASSARRLAVSRNEQFF

v_gene: TRBV23-1
d_gene: -
j_gene: TRBJ1-5
abundance: -
CDR3nt: TGCGCCAGCACCCGGACTAGGGGCTCAAGCAATCAGCCCCAGCATTTT
CDR3aa: CASTRTRGSSNQPQHF

v_gene: TRBV3-1
d_gene: TRBD2
j_gene: TRBJ2-3
abundance: many
CDR3nt: TGTGCCAGCAGCCCTCGGGGGCGGGGGGGGCACACAGATACGCAGTATTTT
CDR3aa: CASSPRGRGGHTDTQYF

v_gene: TRBV12-3/TRBV12-4
d_gene: -
j_gene: TRBJ2-7
abundance: many
CDR3nt: TGTGCCAGCAGGGTACAGGGTACCTACGAGCAGTACTTC
CDR3aa: CASRVQGTYEQYF

v_gene: TRBV4-2
d_gene: -
j_gene: TRBJ2-6
abundance: few
CDR3nt: TGTGCCAGCAGTCCAGGGGACATATCAACTGGGGCCAACGTCCTGACTTTC
CDR3aa: CASSPGDISTGANVLTF

v_gene: TRBV5-1
d_gene: TRBD1
j_gene: TRBJ2-2
abundance: many
CDR3nt: TGCGCCACCTCCGGGACAGGGAACACCGGGGAGCTGTTTTTT
CDR3aa: CATSGTGNTGELFF

v_gene: TRBV20-1
d_gene: -
j_gene: TRBJ1-5
abundance: -
CDR3nt: TGCAGTGCTAGAAAGGAAAGCCAGCCCCAGCATTTT
CDR3aa: CSARKESQPQHF

v_gene: TRBV3-1
d_gene: -
j_gene: TRBJ1-2
abundance: few
CDR3nt: TGTGCCAGCAGCCATCCCTACCGGCAGGGGTATGGCTACACCTTC
CDR3aa: CASSHPYRQGYGYTF

v_gene: TRBV5-1
d_gene: -
j_gene: TRBJ1-2
abundance: many
CDR3nt: TGCGCCAGCAGCCGGGGGGACACTAACTATGGCTACACCTTC
CDR3aa: CASSRGDTNYGYTF

v_gene: TRBV20-1
d_gene: TRBD2
j_gene: TRBJ2-5
abundance: many
CDR3nt: TGCAGTGCGAAGGTCCCAGGTAGCGGGGGCCAAGAGACCCAGTACTTC
CDR3aa: CSAKVPGSGGQETQYF

v_gene: TRBV5-6
d_gene: TRBD2
j_gene: TRBJ2-3
abundance: few
CDR3nt: TGTGCCAGCAGCTCCCTGACTAGCGGGGGAACCTTAAGCACAGATACGCAGTATTTT
CDR3aa: CASSSLTSGGTLSTDTQYF

v_gene: TRBV5-4
d_gene: TRBD1
j_gene: TRBJ2-2
abundance: many
CDR3nt: TGTGCCAGCAGCTCGGGATCCGGGACAGTAGGCGGGGAGCTGTTTTTT
CDR3aa: CASSSGSGTVGGELFF

v_gene: TRBV5-1
d_gene: -
j_gene: TRBJ1-1
abundance: -
CDR3nt: TGCGCCAGCAGCTTGTATGTGAACACTGAAGCTTTCTTT
CDR3aa: CASSLYVNTEAFF

v_gene: TRBV7-6
d_gene: -
j_gene: TRBJ1-3
abundance: many
CDR3nt: TGTGCCAGCAGAGCGACGGGGAGCTCTGGAAACACCATATATTTT
CDR3aa: CASRATGSSGNTIYF

v_gene: TRBV19
d_gene: TRBD2
j_gene: TRBJ2-3
abundance: -
CDR3nt: TGTGCCAGTAGTATTACAGCGGGGGGAATCACAGATACGCAGTATTTT
CDR3aa: CASSITAGGITDTQYF

v_gene: TRBV7-2
d_gene: TRBD1
j_gene: TRBJ1-2
abundance: many
CDR3nt: TGTGCCAGCAGCCGGGACAGGGTTATTTCAGGCTACACCTTC
CDR3aa: CASSRDRVISGYTF

v_gene: TRBV20-1
d_gene: -
j_gene: TRBJ1-2
abundance: few
CDR3nt: TGCAGTGCTAGAGACCGACTTAAGGGTAACTATGGCTACACCTTC
CDR3aa: CSARDRLKGNYGYTF

v_gene: TRBV18
d_gene: TRBD1
j_gene: TRBJ1-2
abundance: many
CDR3nt: TGTGCCAGCTCACCTGACAGGGGCCCTGGGAATGGCTACACCTTC
CDR3aa: CASSPDRGPGNGYTF

v_gene: TRBV7-2
d_gene: TRBD1
j_gene: TRBJ2-7
abundance: few
CDR3nt: TGTGCCAGCAGCTTAACGGGACAGGGCCCTCGCGAGCAGTACTTC
CDR3aa: CASSLTGQGPREQYF

v_gene: TRBV12-3/TRBV12-4
d_gene: -
j_gene: TRBJ1-1
abundance: -
CDR3nt: TGTGCCAGCAGTTTAGAGTCTTGGACGGCCCCCAACACTGAAGCTTTCTTT
CDR3aa: CASSLESWTAPNTEAFF

v_gene: TRBV7-2
d_gene: -
j_gene: TRBJ2-1
abundance: few
CDR3nt: TGTGCCAGCAGCTTGGGACCTCCAGCAGTTGAGCAGTTCTTC
CDR3aa: CASSLGPPAVEQFF